This T cell receptor beta chain was sequenced for a study of beta chain features in type 1 diabetes. Study results and limitations: In type 1 diabetes patients, VDJ junctions had fewer insertions; deletions at these junctions were more frequent. Moderate but significant shortening of TCRB CDR3s was recorded in all four CD4+ subsets from Type 1 diabetes patients. Possible PCR preference for shorter templates applied equally to patients and controls.

Germline lookup yields CDR1 SSHAT and CDR2 FNYEAQ (reference sequence). CDR3 length: 16 residues. Trimming stripped 5 bases from V and 0 bases from J, with 14 bases between. Sorting based on CD45RO/CCR7/CD25/CD127/CD95/CD27 separated CD4+ naive, central memory, regulatory and stem cell-like memory cells. The whole isolated RNA underwent reverse transcription, so sequencing captured expressed TCRB transcripts. TCRdb's table, derived via immunoSEQ multiplex PCR, lists solely in-frame clones and lacks some. The data hold around 160,000 clones, with over 55% observed a single time. As concerns this clone: Its antigen is as yet unknown.

The sequence derives from a man younger than 40 with type 1 diabetes. This chain connects TRBV7-7 to TRBJ2-1, with D unresolved. The material sequenced was naive CD4+ T cells from blood. This CDR3 is CASSPNQISSYNEQFF. Here the CDR3 DNA reads TGTGCCAGCAGCCCGAATCAGATAAGCTCCTACAATGAGCAGTTCTTC.